These 21 T cell receptor beta chains originate from one sample sequenced in a study of a mutant IDH1 vaccine in newly diagnosed glioma (dated by TCRdb to the early 2020s). The sample's time point label, decoded: week 35, safety follow-up. Each vaccine dose, consisting of 300 ug of a 20-mer mutant IDH1 peptide in Montanide, was administered subcutaneously with topical imiquimod. Library prep was done by the immunoSEQ multiplex PCR assay. TCRdb limited this immuneACCESS table to in-frame rearrangements with V and J called. A share of clones is missing; checked studies link under half to unresolved V genes, and the rest is unexplained. A total of about 45,000 clones appear in this sample, 85% to 95% of them only once. The ten largest account for around 2% of the sample. The antigens for these receptors are not known. Here the sequenced sample was PBMCs, taken from a glioma patient whose treatment included an IDH1 peptide vaccine. All receptors come from a man in his fifties with glioma.

The rearrangement joins TRBV5-6 to TRBJ2-5; 15 nucleotides agree with TRBD2. CDR1 and CDR2 (germline): SGHDT, YYEEEE. The junction had 11 bases not matched to a gene; V was cut back by 3 bases and J by 5 bases. The CDR3 consists of 18 residues. CDR3 sequence: CASSSTGGTSGRTETQYF. As DNA, the CDR3 is TGTGCCAGCAGCTCTACCGGGGGGACTAGCGGGAGGACGGAGACCCAGTACTTC.

This chain joins TRBV4-2 and TRBJ2-7; TRBD1 is a possible D gene (5 bases). This CDR3 comprises 15 residues. Germline V gives CDR1 LGHNA, CDR2 YNFKEQ. V was shortened by 1 base and J by 2 bases, with 12 bases between the two germline ends. The CDR3 spells CASSQGVGPAYEQYF. The CDR3 DNA follows: TGTGCCAGCAGCCAAGGTGTGGGGCCAGCCTACGAGCAGTACTTC.

The chain joins TRBV5-4 to TRBJ2-7; 12 bases match TRBD2. This CDR3 contains 17 residues. Germline values: CDR1 SGHNT, CDR2 YYREEE (reference sequence). V gave up 1 base and J gave up 2 bases; unmatched junction bases: 7. The CDR3 DNA is TGTGCCAGCAGCTTGTCGAGACTAGCGGGAGTGGCCTACGAGCAGTACTTC. This translates into CASSLSRLAGVAYEQYF. The variable domain in full, with the rest retrieved from reference TRBV5-4 and TRBJ2-7, is ETGVTQSPTHLIKTRGQQVTLRCSSQSGHNTVSWYQQALGQGPQFIFQYYREEENGRGNFPPRFSGLQFPNYSSELNVNALELDDSALYLCASSLSRLAGVAYEQYFGPGTRLTVT.

The gene calls are TRBV9 and TRBJ2-7; tentatively, D is TRBD1 (6 bases). Trimming stripped 3 bases from V and 0 bases from J, with 10 bases between. The CDR3 covers 14 residues. CDR1 and CDR2 (germline): SGDLS, YYNGEE. CDR3 nucleotide sequence: TGTGCCAGCAGCGCTGGGGACACCTCCTACGAGCAGTACTTC. Residues: CASSAGDTSYEQYF.

This rearrangement joins TRBV2 to TRBJ1-5, with D possibly TRBD1 on 5 matching bases. The CDR3 is 15 residues long. V lost 8 bases, J lost 3 bases, and 17 bases lay in between. Germline CDR1 SNHLY, CDR2 FYNNEI. In DNA, the CDR3 is TGTGCCAGCGGGAGGGACCTCGCTCCCAATCAGCCCCAGCATTTT. Protein product: CASGRDLAPNQPQHF.

The rearrangement links TRBV28 to TRBJ2-5; 7 positions match TRBD1. V shed 7 bases, J shed 5 bases, and the junction held 13 bases outside the gene matches. The CDR3 consists of 15 residues. Looked up from germline, CDR1 is MDHEN and CDR2 is SYDVKM. CDR3 in DNA: TGTGCCAGCACGCCCGGGGACAGTGTGAGGGAGACCCAGTACTTC. Protein product: CASTPGDSVRETQYF.

The chain couples TRBV29-1 to TRBJ1-2; D is unclear. Germline V gene data show CDR1 as SQVTM and CDR2 as ANQGSEA. With 3 bases removed from V and 10 bases from J, the gap between germline ends came to 9 bases. The CDR3 consists of 10 residues. The CDR3 loop reads CSVDVQDYTF. The CDR3 nucleotides read TGCAGCGTTGATGTGCAGGACTACACCTTC.

V gene TRBV7-9 combines with J gene TRBJ2-3; a possible D gene is TRBD1 (6 bases). The V gene lost 4 bases and the J gene lost 0 bases, with 11 bases spanning the gap. Germline CDR1 reads SEHNR; CDR2 reads FQNEAQ (reference sequence). The length of the CDR3 is 15 residues. Here the CDR3 DNA reads TGTGCCAGCAGCTCCCTAGGACAGAGCACAGATACGCAGTATTTT. Amino acid sequence: CASSSLGQSTDTQYF.

This clone appeared a few times. The chain uses TRBV5-8 and TRBJ1-2; 7 nucleotides match TRBD1. The V gene's germline CDR1 is SGHTS and CDR2 YDEGEE. The V and J ends lost 4 bases and 8 bases, in that order; junction bases with no gene match: 11. The CDR3 covers 14 residues. The DNA of the CDR3 is TGTGCCAGCAGCCAACCGGGACAGCCTAGGGGCTACACCTTC. Residues: CASSQPGQPRGYTF.

The chain has TRBV27 and TRBJ2-1, with D uncertain. This CDR3 spans 11 amino acids. Per the germline V gene, CDR1 is MNHEY and CDR2 is SMNVEV (reference sequence). V was shortened by 3 bases and J by 5 bases, with 2 bases between the two germline ends. The CDR3 reads CASSLDNEQFF. DNA for the CDR3: TGTGCCAGCAGTTTGGACAATGAGCAGTTCTTC.

This clone was seen once. The chain links TRBV19 to TRBJ2-7; 8 nucleotides align to TRBD1. The CDR3 has 14 residues. The junction had 8 bases not matched to a gene; V was cut back by 6 bases and J by 4 bases. CDR1 and CDR2 from the germline V gene are LNHDA and SQIVND (reference sequence). The CDR3: CASSIGQGMYEQYF. The CDR3 DNA reads TGTGCCAGTAGCATCGGACAGGGTATGTACGAGCAGTACTTC.

The genes are TRBV10-2 and TRBJ2-7; 8 bases line up with TRBD1. This CDR3 is built from 15 residues. Unmatched junction bases numbered 10, after V lost 7 bases and J lost 2 bases. Germline V gene sequence: CDR1 WSHSY, CDR2 SAAADI. The CDR3 coding sequence is TGCGCCAGCATCAACCGGGACAGGTCTGCCTACGAGCAGTACTTC. Protein sequence: CASINRDRSAYEQYF.

This rearrangement joins TRBV11-2 to TRBJ2-3, with TRBD2 identical over 8 bases. The CDR3 is made up of 17 amino acids. Germline V gives CDR1 SGHAT, CDR2 FQNNGV. V was pared by 1 base and J by 0 bases, with 6 bases of the junction left unmatched. CDR3 loop: CASSLAAIAGSTDTQYF. The CDR3 nucleotides read TGTGCCAGCAGCTTAGCCGCAATAGCGGGGAGCACAGATACGCAGTATTTT.

The chain uses TRBV7-2 and TRBJ1-1, with no clear D. This CDR3 region has 12 residues. V lost 2 bases and J lost 11, with 12 bases in between. CDR1 SGHTA and CDR2 FQGNSA come from the germline V gene. The CDR3 sequence is CASSLWSDEAFF. The CDR3 region has the DNA TGTGCCAGCAGCTTATGGTCCGACGAGGCTTTCTTT.

The chain uses TRBV18 and TRBJ2-2; TRBD2 is a possible D gene (5 bases). The CDR3 is made up of 18 amino acids. V was clipped by 3 bases and J by 6 bases, with 23 bases between them. CDR1 and CDR2 (germline): KGHSH, LQKENI. This CDR3 reads CASSPTSSRGTWAGELFF. Written as DNA, the CDR3 is TGTGCCAGCTCACCCACAAGTAGCCGGGGAACTTGGGCCGGGGAGCTGTTTTTT.

V and J are TRBV7-2 and TRBJ2-7; 8 nucleotides match TRBD2. The CDR3 consists of 14 residues. Germline CDR1 SGHTA, CDR2 FQGNSA. V lost 0 bases, J lost 9 bases, and 7 bases stayed unmatched. CDR3 loop: CASSLAAQRERQYF. The CDR3, as DNA: TGTGCCAGCAGCTTAGCCGCTCAGCGGGAGAGGCAGTACTTC.

This chain uses TRBV19 with TRBJ1-1; D call uncertain. With 4 bases removed from V and 2 bases from J, the gap between germline ends came to 8 bases. This CDR3 contains 13 residues. In germline, CDR1 is LNHDA, CDR2 SQIVND (reference sequence). The CDR3: CASSTLENTEAFF. The CDR3 DNA reads as TGTGCCAGTAGTACGCTGGAAAACACTGAAGCTTTCTTT.

The rearrangement uses TRBV7-6 and TRBJ2-2, with TRBD1 identical over 8 bases. The germline gives CDR1 SGHVS, CDR2 FNYEAQ. The length of the CDR3 is 14 residues. V shed 10 bases and J 0 bases; nucleotides not matched to a gene: 4. CDR3 region: CATLTGANTGELFF. The CDR3 DNA reads TGTGCCACCTTGACAGGGGCGAACACCGGGGAGCTGTTTTTT.

This sequence joins TRBV28 and TRBJ2-3, with 8 nucleotides matching TRBD2. This CDR3 region has 12 residues. Losses at the gene ends were 9 bases for V and 4 bases for J; bases not matched to a gene: 3. CDR1 and CDR2 from the germline V gene are MDHEN and SYDVKM. CDR3 DNA sequence: TGTGCCAGTGGACTAGCCCCAGATACGCAGTATTTT. Amino acid sequence: CASGLAPDTQYF.

This chain uses TRBV28 with TRBJ2-7; 11 nucleotides align to TRBD2. The V gene end was trimmed by 6 bases and the J gene end by 3 bases; junction bases not matched to a gene: 4. The CDR3 totals 14 residues. Germline lookup yields CDR1 MDHEN and CDR2 SYDVKM. The CDR3 reads CASRLAGGNYEQYF. As DNA, the CDR3 is TGTGCCAGCAGATTAGCGGGAGGGAACTACGAGCAGTACTTC.

The V gene is TRBV2, the J gene TRBJ2-6; 11 nucleotides line up with TRBD1. The V segment lost 7 bases and the J segment 4 bases; nucleotides outside the gene matches: 9. Germline lookup yields CDR1 SNHLY and CDR2 FYNNEI. The CDR3 runs 17 residues. For the CDR3, the DNA is TGTGCCAGCACCATAGGACAGGGGGCACCCGGGGCCAACGTCCTGACTTTC. This gives the protein CASTIGQGAPGANVLTF.